This T cell receptor (beta chain) stems from a study of cytomegalovirus exposure and HLA in healthy donors (dated by TCRdb to 2016 to 2017). Concerning the study at large: According to a later analysis, one platform produced both the roughly 120 validation repertoires and the roughly 650 repertoires of the first cohort. The aim of the study was to test whether cataloging public T cell receptors could identify signatures of past pathogen exposure. In addition to the first cohort of 666 subjects, a separate validation cohort of under 150 different subjects was used. To predict cytomegalovirus infection status, the study brought together high-throughput TCR immunosequencing, statistical association of individual TCRs with disease status, and machine learning.

Donors formed part of the validation cohort, which comprised over a hundred subjects and was distinct from the first cohort of 690 or so subjects. About this clone itself: Its cognate antigen has yet to be identified. The input lacks base qualities; no much larger clone sits a single base away.

Library generation was performed with the immunoSEQ multiplex PCR assay. The published analysis was carried out like this. A statistical classification framework was built for diagnosing cytomegalovirus status from the catalog of TCR beta chain sequences. TCRdb provides this immuneACCESS table in a form limited to in-frame rearrangements. Some clones are lacking; in checked studies, under half of them reflect an unresolved V gene, and why the rest are absent is not known. That table supplies the V and J calls and clone size; D and trimming were determined from the DNA. The sample has approximately 220,000 clones on record, 80% to 90% of them singletons. The biggest ten clones account for less than 3% of the sample. The CDR3 spans 16 residues, from the cysteine through the phenylalanine. Just CDR3 DNA is preserved here, 48 bases in frame from base 1. V is cut by 5 bases and J by 9 bases, and the space between the germline ends is 20 bases. The germline V gene (reference sequence) supplies CDR1 SEHNR and CDR2 FQNEAQ.

What the study reported, not specific to this receptor: The classifier was reported to diagnose cytomegalovirus status with high specificity and sensitivity in both the original cohort and the validation cohort. It was suggested by the authors that the approach could potentially be generalized to other disease states and immunological phenotypes. Most TCR sequences were seen in very few donors, while some public TCRs were found in many individuals. In the study, around 150 TCR beta chains were listed as associated with cytomegalovirus. All 120 or so repertoires were used to score co-occurrence in the validation cohort in a later analysis, because that analysis had no HLA typing for the cohort. In vitro tests confirmed that a few of the cytomegalovirus-associated TCR beta chains recognize cytomegalovirus antigens. Of the cluster scores, approximately 94% were above 0 in a later analysis, which found that TCRs clustered in the first cohort also tended to co-occur in the 120 validation repertoires.

The TCR sequence derives from a man younger than 35 in good health and CMV-seronegative. The source material was PBMCs. The chain couples TRBV7-9 to TRBJ1-6; a tentative D call is TRBD1 (5 bases match). At the DNA level, the sequence is TGTGCCAGCAGCCACTTTATTGGCGGGACTGGTTCACCCCTCCACTTT. Translated, this gives CASSHFIGGTGSPLHF.